This entry concerns a single TCR beta chain. The antigen is not known. The protocol was immunoSEQ multiplex PCR, while the TCRdb copy is restricted to in-frame clones and leaves out a portion. The sample lists about 140,000 clones, over 80% occurring once. Trimming took 6 bases from V and 2 from J, leaving 11 bases between them. This CDR3 has 13 residues. From germline, CDR1 is MNHEY and CDR2 SVGAGI. These data belong to a study of T cell responses to AZD1222 COVID-19 vaccine. Findings and caveats of the study: Spike-specific TCR breadth rose after two AZD1222 doses, and depth rose as well.

Recipients boosted at about 4 weeks or about 12 weeks are pooled. The TCR originated in an adult who received the AZD1222 COVID-19 vaccine. V gene TRBV6-5 combines with J gene TRBJ2-7; a weak D match, TRBD2 (5 bases). The source material was peripheral blood, sampled 28 days after the second AZD1222 dose. This CDR3 reads CASRTPGTYEQYF. Here the CDR3 DNA reads TGTGCCAGCAGGACTCCGGGGACCTACGAGCAGTACTTC.